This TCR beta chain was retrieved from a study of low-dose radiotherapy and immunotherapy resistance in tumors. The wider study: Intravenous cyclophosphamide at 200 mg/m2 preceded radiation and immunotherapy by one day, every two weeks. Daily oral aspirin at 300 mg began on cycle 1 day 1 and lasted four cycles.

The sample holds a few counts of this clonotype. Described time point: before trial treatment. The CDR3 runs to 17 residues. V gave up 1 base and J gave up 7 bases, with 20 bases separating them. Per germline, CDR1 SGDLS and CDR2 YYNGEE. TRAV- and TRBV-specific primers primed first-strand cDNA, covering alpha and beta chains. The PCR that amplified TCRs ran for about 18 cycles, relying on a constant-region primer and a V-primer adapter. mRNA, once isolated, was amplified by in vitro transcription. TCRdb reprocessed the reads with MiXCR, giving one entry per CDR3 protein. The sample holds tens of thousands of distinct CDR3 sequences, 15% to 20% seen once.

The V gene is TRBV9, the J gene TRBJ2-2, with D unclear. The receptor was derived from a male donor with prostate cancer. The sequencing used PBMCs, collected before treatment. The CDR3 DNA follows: TGTGCCAGCAGCGTATCGGTAGAAACGGTCCCGGGCGGGGAGCTGTTTTTT. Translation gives CASSVSVETVPGGELFF.